The 27 T cell receptor beta chains presented below share a single source sample, sequenced in a study of blood T cells in healthy people across ages. Through a sample-barcoded 5' primer and a J-beta primer mix, a second PCR was run for roughly 6 to 11 cycles. TCRdb fed the 5' RACE reads into MiXCR, producing one record per CDR3 protein. The data show almost 1 million distinct CDR3 sequences, around 54% seen once. The sequenced sample consisted of blood. The receptors here all came from an older woman in good health.

Turning to this clonotype: One end of the junction is discordant with germline, which a read error may explain. The chain is built from TRBV20-1 and TRBJ2-1, with 7 nucleotides matching TRBD2. CDR1 is DFQATT and CDR2 is SNEGSKA in the germline V gene (reference sequence). The length of the CDR3 is 14 residues. CDR3 in amino acids: CSATPSGPYNKQFF. The CDR3 DNA reads as TGCAGTGCTACACCTAGCGGCCCCTACAATAAGCAGTTCTTC.

This chain links TRBV28 with TRBJ2-1, with D perhaps TRBD1 or TRBD2 (7 bases each). This CDR3 is 15 amino acids long. Trimming removed 6 bases from V and 3 bases from J, with 15 bases in between. CDR1 and CDR2 from the germline V gene are MDHEN and SYDVKM. Here the CDR3 reads CASSLRGGRYNEQFF. CDR3 nucleotides: TGTGCCAGCAGCCTCAGGGGGGGCCGCTACAATGAGCAGTTCTTC. Complete variable domain (other parts from reference TRBV28 and TRBJ2-1): DVKVTQSSRYLVKRTGEKVFLECVQDMDHENMFWYRQDPGLGLRLIYFSYDVKMKEKGDIPEGYSVSREKKERFSLILESASTNQTSMYLCASSLRGGRYNEQFFGPGTRLTVL.

The chain has TRBV27 and TRBJ2-1, with D possibly TRBD2 on 5 matching bases. With 1 base removed from V and 7 bases from J, the gap between germline ends came to 8 bases. The CDR3 contains 13 residues. The V gene's germline CDR1 is MNHEY and CDR2 SMNVEV (reference sequence). The CDR3 nucleotides read TGTGCCAGCAGTTTATTAGCGCAGAATGAGCAGTTCTTC. Its translation is CASSLLAQNEQFF.

This rearrangement joins TRBV20-1 to TRBJ2-5; 10 bases match TRBD2. The CDR3 consists of 15 residues. The ends lost 6 bases at V and 0 bases at J; junction bases unmatched: 7. Looked up from germline, CDR1 is DFQATT and CDR2 is SNEGSKA (reference sequence). The CDR3 spells CSATGTSEYQETQYF. The CDR3 DNA reads as TGCAGTGCAACCGGGACTAGCGAGTACCAAGAGACCCAGTACTTC.

The chain employs TRBV4-1 and TRBJ2-5, with unresolved D. Trimming took off 1 base at V and 1 base at J, with 7 bases between the two ends. CDR1 and CDR2 (germline): MGHRA, YSYEKL. The CDR3 is 14 amino acids. This CDR3 is CASSQVDFQETQYF. The CDR3 coding sequence is TGCGCCAGCAGCCAAGTGGATTTCCAAGAGACCCAGTACTTC.

The genes are TRBV3-1 and TRBJ2-1; D gene ambiguous. The CDR3 is 13 residues long. V was pared by 2 bases and J by 8 bases, with 10 bases between. Germline V gives CDR1 LGHDT, CDR2 YNNKEL (reference sequence). CDR3 loop: CASSQMYIDEQFF. Written as DNA, the CDR3 is TGTGCCAGCAGCCAAATGTATATCGATGAGCAGTTCTTC.

This clonotype appeared a few times. The chain is built from TRBV7-9 and TRBJ2-1; the match to TRBD2 covers 9 bases. From germline, CDR1 is SEHNR and CDR2 FQNEAQ (reference sequence). The CDR3 is 15 residues long. V lost 5 bases, J lost 7 bases, and 9 bases stayed unmatched. CDR3 region: CASSPPGLAMNEQFF. The CDR3 bases are TGTGCCAGCAGCCCCCCGGGACTAGCTATGAATGAGCAGTTCTTC. Using reference TRBV7-9 and TRBJ2-1 for the parts outside the CDR3, the full variable domain is DTGVSQNPRHKITKRGQNVTFRCDPISEHNRLYWYRQTLGQGPEFLTYFQNEAQLEKSRLLSDRFSAERPKGSFSTLEIQRTEQGDSAMYLCASSPPGLAMNEQFFGPGTRLTVL.

This clonotype came up a few times. One junction end disagrees with the germline gene, perhaps due to a read error. This sequence joins TRBV20-1 and TRBJ1-5; D is perhaps TRBD1 (5 bases). The CDR3 consists of 13 residues. Germline V gene data show CDR1 as DFQATT and CDR2 as SNEGSKA (reference sequence). CDR3 in DNA: TGCAGTGCTGGAGACAGTGACTATCAGCCCCAGCATTTT. It encodes CSAGDSDYQPQHF.

This clonotype was detected a few times. The chain combines TRBV7-2 with TRBJ2-7; 14 bases match TRBD2. CDR3 size: 16 residues. V dropped 3 bases and J dropped 5; count of bases not matched to a gene: 6. CDR1 and CDR2 (germline): SGHTA, FQGNSA. CDR3 nucleotide sequence: TGTGCCAGCAGCTTTGGACTAGCGGGAGGCAGGAACGAGCAGTACTTC. It codes for CASSFGLAGGRNEQYF.

The chain uses TRBV6-5 and TRBJ2-5; a weak D match, TRBD1 (5 bases). Gene TRBJ2-7 matches the end of the DNA better, so the J call may be wrong. The CDR3 totals 15 residues. Germline-derived CDR1 and CDR2 are MNHEY and SVGAGI. The CDR3, as DNA: TGTGCCAGCACATCCCCGGCGGCAGGGACCTACGAGCAGTACTTC. It is translated as CASTSPAAGTYEQYF.

The chain uses TRBV4-1 and TRBJ1-2; D is ambiguous. CDR1 is MGHRA and CDR2 is YSYEKL in the germline V gene. Trimming cost V 3 bases and J 6 bases, with 8 bases left between them. The CDR3 contains 12 residues. The CDR3, as DNA: TGCGCCAGCAGCCACAATGGGGATGGCTACACCTTC. This sequence encodes CASSHNGDGYTF.

The table lists this clonotype with many counts. The V and J genes are TRBV4-1 and TRBJ2-5; the match to TRBD2 covers 8 bases. CDR3 length: 15 amino acids. Germline loops: CDR1 MGHRA, CDR2 YSYEKL. V shed 1 base and J 1 base; nucleotides not matched to a gene: 2. CDR3 sequence reads: CASSQGTSRQETQYF. In nucleotides, the CDR3 is TGCGCCAGCAGCCAAGGGACTAGCCGCCAAGAGACCCAGTACTTC.

The rearrangement joins TRBV20-1 to TRBJ2-7; the match to TRBD2 covers 10 bases. Trimming removed 0 bases from V and 7 bases from J; junction bases left unmatched: 9. The germline CDR1 and CDR2 sequences are DFQATT and SNEGSKA (reference sequence). The CDR3 covers 15 residues. The CDR3 DNA is TGCAGTGCTAGAGATCCCAGCGGGAGGGCCGGTGAGCAGTACTTC. Amino acid sequence: CSARDPSGRAGEQYF.

The chain couples TRBV18 to TRBJ2-2; perhaps TRBD1 as D (6 bases). This CDR3 is 16 amino acids long. Trimming took off 3 bases at V and 2 bases at J, with 13 bases between the two ends. Looked up from germline, CDR1 is KGHSH and CDR2 is LQKENI. The CDR3 region has the DNA TGTGCCAGCTCACCCCGCCCAGGGGCAAACACCGGGGAGCTGTTTTTT. It is translated as CASSPRPGANTGELFF. The full variable domain, rest sourced from reference TRBV18 and TRBJ2-2, is NAGVMQNPRHLVRRRGQEARLRCSPMKGHSHVYWYRQLPEEGLKFMVYLQKENIIDESGMPKERFSAEFPKEGPSILRIQQVVRGDSAAYFCASSPRPGANTGELFFGEGSRLTVL.

The chain joins TRBV20-1 to TRBJ2-1, with 10 bases matching TRBD2. Germline V lookup: CDR1 DFQATT, CDR2 SNEGSKA (reference sequence). This CDR3 is 14 amino acids long. J was trimmed by 6 bases and V by 6 bases; bases with no gene match: 8. The CDR3 here is CSANSGRALNEQFF. The CDR3 region has the DNA TGCAGTGCAAACAGCGGGAGGGCCCTCAATGAGCAGTTCTTC.

This clonotype was detected a few times. The chain uses TRBV10-3 and TRBJ2-7; D remains ambiguous. V was pared by 2 bases and J by 5 bases, with 10 bases between. There are 13 residues in the CDR3. The V gene's germline CDR1 is ENHRY and CDR2 SYGVKD. CDR3: CAISEPTPNEQYF. CDR3 DNA sequence: TGTGCCATCAGTGAGCCGACACCAAACGAGCAGTACTTC.

This clonotype was observed many times. This chain uses TRBV9 with TRBJ2-6; TRBD1 agrees at 8 bases. The CDR3 is made up of 19 amino acids. V trimming: 0 bases; J trimming: 0 bases; junction bases outside the gene matches: 8. The germline CDR1 and CDR2 sequences are SGDLS and YYNGEE. The CDR3 is CASSVVGDRLVSGANVLTF. The CDR3 nucleotides read TGTGCCAGCAGCGTAGTGGGGGACAGGTTAGTCTCTGGGGCCAACGTCCTGACTTTC.

The chain couples TRBV21-1 to TRBJ1-5. TRBV21-1 is marked as a pseudogene. The CDR3 contains 11 residues. The CDR3 region is CAKRSIQPQHF. The DNA of the CDR3 is TGTGCCAAAAGGTCCATCCAGCCCCAGCATTTT.

This clonotype was seen a handful of times. The chain joins TRBV7-2 to TRBJ2-3; D gene uncertain. Germline CDR1 SGHTA, CDR2 FQGNSA. This CDR3 has 14 residues. Deletions cut 3 bases from V and 2 bases from J, with 9 bases between. This CDR3 reads CASSFEPYTDTQYF. In DNA form, the CDR3 reads TGTGCCAGCAGCTTTGAACCGTACACAGATACGCAGTATTTT.

The chain uses TRBV11-2 and TRBJ2-7; D gene uncertain. Trimming took 3 bases from V and 6 from J, leaving 24 bases between them. There are 17 residues in the CDR3. The germline V gene encodes CDR1 SGHAT and CDR2 FQNNGV. The CDR3 region is CASSFQVGGGRSGEQYF. CDR3 DNA sequence: TGTGCCAGCAGCTTTCAGGTTGGTGGCGGCCGCTCGGGCGAGCAGTACTTC. The whole variable domain, filled in from reference TRBV11-2 and TRBJ2-7, reads EAGVAQSPRYKIIEKRQSVAFWCNPISGHATLYWYQQILGQGPKLLIQFQNNGVVDDSQLPKDRFSAERLKGVDSTLKIQPAKLEDSAVYLCASSFQVGGGRSGEQYFGPGTRLTVT.

The chain is built from TRBV4-2 and TRBJ2-1, with TRBD2 matching 7 bases. The CDR3 sequence is 18 residues long. From germline, CDR1 is LGHNA and CDR2 YNFKEQ. Trimming at V came to 2 bases and at J to 5 bases, leaving 15 bases not matched to a gene. CDR3 sequence (DNA): TGTGCCAGCAGCCAATATAATCAACGGGAGGTCCAGCACAATGAGCAGTTCTTC. Encoded protein: CASSQYNQREVQHNEQFF.

This clonotype was seen a few times. The V call is TRBV7-2, the J call TRBJ2-7; D is perhaps TRBD2 (6 bases). Trimming took 7 bases from V and 0 from J, leaving 19 bases between them. Germline V gene lookup returns CDR1 SGHTA and CDR2 FQGNSA. CDR3 length: 16 amino acids. CDR3 sequence (DNA): TGTGCCAGCAACGAGATGGGGACTCCGAGCTCCTACGAGCAGTACTTC. Protein: CASNEMGTPSSYEQYF. The entire variable domain, with the rest obtained from reference TRBV7-2 and TRBJ2-7, is as follows: GAGVSQSPSNKVTEKGKDVELRCDPISGHTALYWYRQSLGQGLEFLIYFQGNSAPDKSGLPSDRFSAERTGGSVSTLTIQRTQQEDSAVYLCASNEMGTPSSYEQYFGPGTRLTVT.

Here the CDR3 reads CASSPLAGGDSNEQFF. The CDR3 DNA sequence: TGTGCCAGCAGTCCCCTAGCGGGAGGGGACTCAAATGAGCAGTTCTTC. The chain joins TRBV27 to TRBJ2-1, with 12 bases identical to TRBD2. Germline CDR1 is MNHEY and CDR2 is SMNVEV (reference sequence). After removal of 5 bases from V and 7 bases from J, the junction contained 9 bases not matched to a gene. The CDR3 consists of 16 residues.

The V call is TRBV28, the J call TRBJ2-2; TRBD1 aligns across 7 bases. Unmatched junction bases numbered 9, after V lost 10 bases and J lost 7 bases. In germline, CDR1 is MDHEN, CDR2 SYDVKM. The CDR3 is 13 amino acids. CDR3 coding DNA: TGTGCCAACCAGAGGGGGCATGGCGGGGAGCTGTTTTTT. Amino acids: CANQRGHGGELFF.

This clonotype was found many times. This chain connects TRBV9 to TRBJ1-4, with D perhaps matching TRBD1 (5 bases). Germline V gene data show CDR1 as SGDLS and CDR2 as YYNGEE. The CDR3 covers 14 residues. The V and J ends lost 3 bases and 4 bases respectively, with 10 bases between them. The CDR3 here is CASSEGILNEKLFF. The CDR3 DNA reads as TGTGCCAGCAGCGAGGGGATCCTTAATGAAAAACTGTTTTTT.

The chain couples TRBV6-1 to TRBJ2-3, with 7 bases aligning to TRBD1. There are 14 residues in the CDR3. After removal of 7 bases from V and 3 bases from J, the junction contained 7 bases not matched to a gene. Germline V gene data show CDR1 as MNHNS and CDR2 as SASEGT. The CDR3 protein is CASTAAGGTDTQYF. The CDR3 bases are TGTGCCAGCACGGCGGCAGGGGGTACAGATACGCAGTATTTT.

This clonotype was seen a few times. The rearrangement links TRBV7-2 to TRBJ1-2, with a possible D match to TRBD1 (5 bases). V was cut by 5 bases and J by 7 bases, with 17 bases left in between. The CDR3 covers 14 residues. CDR1 and CDR2 (germline): SGHTA, FQGNSA. CDR3: CASSPFGQGGGYTF. Here the CDR3 DNA reads TGTGCCAGCAGCCCCTTCGGGCAGGGAGGTGGCTACACCTTC.